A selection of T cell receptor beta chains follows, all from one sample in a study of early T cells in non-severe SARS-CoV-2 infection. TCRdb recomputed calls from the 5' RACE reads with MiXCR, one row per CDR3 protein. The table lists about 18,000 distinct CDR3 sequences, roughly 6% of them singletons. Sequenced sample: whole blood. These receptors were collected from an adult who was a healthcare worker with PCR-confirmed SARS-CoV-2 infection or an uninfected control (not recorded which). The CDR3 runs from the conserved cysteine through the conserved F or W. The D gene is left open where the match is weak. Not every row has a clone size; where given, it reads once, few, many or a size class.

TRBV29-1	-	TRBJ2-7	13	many	TGCAGCGTTGGGGGTCTTTTATCCTACGAGCAGTACTTC	CSVGGLLSYEQYF
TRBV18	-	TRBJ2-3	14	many	TGTGCCAGCTCACGGATACAGGGTGCAGATACGCAGTATTTT	CASSRIQGADTQYF
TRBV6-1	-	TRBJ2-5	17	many	TGTGCCAGCAGTGAAGGATTCGCGGGCCTAACTCAAGAGACCCAGTACTTC	CASSEGFAGLTQETQYF
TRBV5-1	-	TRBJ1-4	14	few	TGCGCCAGCAGCTTGTGGCAGGACAATGAAAAACTGTTTTTT	CASSLWQDNEKLFF
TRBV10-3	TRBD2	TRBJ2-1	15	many	TGTGCCATCAGGACGGGAGCGGGAAATTTGAATGAGCAGTTCTTC	CAIRTGAGNLNEQFF
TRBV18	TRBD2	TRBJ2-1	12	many	TGTGCCAGCTCGACAACTAGCGAGGAGCAGTTCTTC	CASSTTSEEQFF
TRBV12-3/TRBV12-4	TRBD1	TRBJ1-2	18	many	TGTGCCAGCAGTTTAGGGCGGACAGGCCTCACTCTAAACTATGGCTACACCTTC	CASSLGRTGLTLNYGYTF
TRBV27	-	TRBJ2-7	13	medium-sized	TGTGCCAGCAGTTTATGGTTAGCTTCCGAGCAGTACTTC	CASSLWLASEQYF
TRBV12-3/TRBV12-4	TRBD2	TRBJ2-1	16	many	TGTGCCAGCAGTCCGCCCGGGAGGACAAACAACAATGAGCAGTTCTTC	CASSPPGRTNNNEQFF
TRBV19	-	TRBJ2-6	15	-	TGTGCCAGCGTCGTTGGCGCGGCTGGGGCCAACGTCCTGACTTTC	CASVVGAAGANVLTF
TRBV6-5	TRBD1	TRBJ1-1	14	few	TGTGCCAGCAGTTTGGAGGGGGCCAACACTGAAGCTTTCTTT	CASSLEGANTEAFF
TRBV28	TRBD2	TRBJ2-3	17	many	TGTGCCAGCAGCCGAAGACTAGCGGGAGTGGGCACAGATACGCAGTATTTT	CASSRRLAGVGTDTQYF
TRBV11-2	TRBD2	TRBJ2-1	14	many	TGTGCCAGCAGCTCAAGCGGGGGTCAGGTTGAGCAGTTCTTC	CASSSSGGQVEQFF
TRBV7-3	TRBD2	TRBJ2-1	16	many	TGTGCCAGCAGCTCCCGACTAGCGGGAGGATATGGTGAGCAGTTCTTC	CASSSRLAGGYGEQFF
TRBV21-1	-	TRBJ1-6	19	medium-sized	TGTGCCAGCAGCAAAGGGGACCAGGGGTTCGGCTCCTATAATTCACCCCTCCACTTT	CASSKGDQGFGSYNSPLHF
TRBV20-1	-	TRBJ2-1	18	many	TGCAGTGCTAGGCCCCCACCGTATCGGCCCAGCTCCTACAATGAGCAGTTCTTC	CSARPPPYRPSSYNEQFF
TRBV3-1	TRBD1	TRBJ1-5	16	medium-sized	TGTGCCAGCAGCCCACAAGGGACAGGCAAAAATCAGCCCCAGCATTTT	CASSPQGTGKNQPQHF
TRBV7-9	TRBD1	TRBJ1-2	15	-	TGTGCCAGCAGAATCGGGACAGAACTTAACTATGGCTACACCTTC	CASRIGTELNYGYTF
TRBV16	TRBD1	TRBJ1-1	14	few	TGTGCCAGCAGCCACGGACAGGGACCTACCGTGGCTTTCTTT	CASSHGQGPTVAFF
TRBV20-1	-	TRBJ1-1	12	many	TGCAGTGCTAGAGCCCTACTAATGGGAGCTTTCTTT	CSARALLMGAFF
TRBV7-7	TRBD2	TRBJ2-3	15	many	TGTGCTAGCAGCTTAGCGACTAGCGGCACAGATACGCAGTATTTT	CASSLATSGTDTQYF
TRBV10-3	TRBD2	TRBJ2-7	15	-	TGTGCCATCAGTCACCCCGGCGGCGGGGGGCCCGAGCAGTACTTC	CAISHPGGGGPEQYF
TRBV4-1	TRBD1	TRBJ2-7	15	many	TGCGCCAGCAGCCCAGGACAGGGGCCCTCCTACGAGCAGTACTTC	CASSPGQGPSYEQYF
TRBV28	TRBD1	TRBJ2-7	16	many	TGTGCCAGCAGTCCCTCCGGGACAGGGAACCCCTACGAGCAGTACTTC	CASSPSGTGNPYEQYF
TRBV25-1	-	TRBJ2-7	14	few	TGTGCCAGCAGTTCAAACGGTGAAGTAGATGAGCAGTACTTC	CASSSNGEVDEQYF
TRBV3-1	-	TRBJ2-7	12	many	TGTGCCAGCAGCCAAGATCGACACGAGCAGTACTTC	CASSQDRHEQYF
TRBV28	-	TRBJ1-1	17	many	TGTGCCAGCAGTTTGATAAGGCCAGGGGTTAGGAACACTGAAGCTTTCTTT	CASSLIRPGVRNTEAFF
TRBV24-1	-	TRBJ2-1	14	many	TGTGCCACCAGTGCCGGACACCCCGACATTGAGCAGTTCTTC	CATSAGHPDIEQFF
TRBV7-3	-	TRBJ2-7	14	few	TGTGCCAGCAGCTTAGTAGCGTTCCCCAACGAGCAGTACTTC	CASSLVAFPNEQYF
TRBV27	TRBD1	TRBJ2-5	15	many	TGTGCCAGCAGTTCCTCCGGGACAGAGAAAGAGACCCAGTACTTC	CASSSSGTEKETQYF
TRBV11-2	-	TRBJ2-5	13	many	TGTGCCAGCAGCTTAGGGGCCCAGGAGACCCAGTACTTC	CASSLGAQETQYF
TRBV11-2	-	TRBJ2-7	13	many	TGTGCCAGCAGCATTTCGACCGTGTCAGAGCAGTACTTC	CASSISTVSEQYF
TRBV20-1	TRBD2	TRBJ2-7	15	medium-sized	TGCAGTGCTCCAATTAGCGGGAGGCCCTCCTACGAGCAGTACTTC	CSAPISGRPSYEQYF
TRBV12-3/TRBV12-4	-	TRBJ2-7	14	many	TGTGCCAGCAGTTTACAGTGCCTCTCCTACGAGCAGTACTTC	CASSLQCLSYEQYF
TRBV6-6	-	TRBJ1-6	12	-	TGTGCCAGCAGTACACAGGGAGCACCCCTCCACTTT	CASSTQGAPLHF
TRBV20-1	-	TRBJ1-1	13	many	TGCAGTGCTGGGGGGACACTGAACACTGAAGCTTTCTTT	CSAGGTLNTEAFF
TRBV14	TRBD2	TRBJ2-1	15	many	TGTGCCAGCAGCCAAGAACTAGCGGGAGTGGGTGAGCAGTTCTTC	CASSQELAGVGEQFF